The 17 T cell receptor beta chains below were found in one sample sequenced in a study of OX40 agonist ivuxolimab in advanced cancers. Profiled with immunoSEQ multiplex PCR; TCRdb holds only in-frame clones, not every one. The table records fewer than 35,000 clones, around 90% of them present only once. This specimen was CD4+ or CD8+ T cells sorted from blood, taken in a trial of the OX40 agonist ivuxolimab. Every receptor here comes from an adult with an advanced solid tumor such as melanoma, head and neck, liver or kidney cancer.

The CDR3, as DNA: TGTGCCAGCTTATTAACCTGGGACGGCGAGCAGTACTTC. It specifies CASLLTWDGEQYF. The genes are TRBV2 and TRBJ2-7; D is perhaps TRBD1 or TRBD2 (5 bases each). The V gene's germline CDR1 is SNHLY and CDR2 FYNNEI. Trimming pared 8 bases from V and 6 bases from J, leaving 17 bases between. There are 13 residues in the CDR3.

The J gene is TRBJ2-3, the V gene TRBV5-6; D may match TRBD1 or TRBD2 (5 bases each). V shed 1 base and J shed 0 bases, with 9 bases lying between them. The CDR3 is made up of 15 amino acids. CDR1 and CDR2 from the germline V gene are SGHDT and YYEEEE. CDR3 bases: TGTGCCAGCAGCTTGTCACGGGACAGCACAGATACGCAGTATTTT. This gives the protein CASSLSRDSTDTQYF.

This chain's CDR3 is CSVVPRGRSYEQYF. DNA of the CDR3: TGCAGCGTTGTCCCCAGGGGTAGGTCCTACGAGCAGTACTTC. The rearrangement uses TRBV29-1 and TRBJ2-7; perhaps TRBD1 as D (6 bases). Germline V gene data show CDR1 as SQVTM and CDR2 as ANQGSEA. Trimming removed 4 bases at V and 1 base at J, with 14 bases between. This CDR3 is built from 14 residues.

This clone was seen a single time. The V and J genes are TRBV4-3 and TRBJ2-7; 12 nucleotides align to TRBD2. The J segment lost 4 bases and the V segment lost 0 bases, leaving 10 bases of the junction unmatched. The CDR3 is 18 amino acids. CDR1 LGHNA and CDR2 YSLEER come from the germline V gene. The CDR3 sequence is CASSQDWELAGGEYEQYF. CDR3 nucleotides: TGCGCCAGCAGCCAAGATTGGGAACTAGCGGGGGGCGAATACGAGCAGTACTTC.

The chain is built from TRBV9 and TRBJ2-2; no reliable D call. Germline V gene sequence: CDR1 SGDLS, CDR2 YYNGEE. This CDR3 region has 12 residues. Trimming took 3 bases from V and 4 from J, leaving 4 bases between them. The CDR3: CASSASTGELFF. In DNA, the CDR3 is TGTGCCAGCAGCGCTTCCACCGGGGAGCTGTTTTTT.

V usage is TRBV4-3 and J usage is TRBJ2-2; D possibly corresponds to TRBD1 (7 bases). The CDR3 has 18 residues. Trimming pared 3 bases from V and 0 bases from J, leaving 17 bases between. Germline CDR1 is LGHNA and CDR2 is YSLEER. CDR3 coding DNA: TGCGCCAGCAGCCAGCTCGGGCAGGGGGGCTCGAACACCGGGGAGCTGTTTTTT. This codes for CASSQLGQGGSNTGELFF.

The CDR3: CASSAPRGGGTGELFF. CDR3 DNA: TGTGCCAGCAGCGCCCCCCGAGGGGGTGGAACCGGGGAGCTGTTTTTT. V and J are TRBV7-3 and TRBJ2-2; a weak D match, TRBD1 (6 bases). Trimming pared 5 bases from V and 5 bases from J, leaving 18 bases between. The length of the CDR3 is 16 residues. In germline, CDR1 is SGHTA, CDR2 FQGTGA.

The chain carries TRBV7-9 and TRBJ1-5; 9 bases line up with TRBD1. Germline V lookup: CDR1 SEHNR, CDR2 FQNEAQ (reference sequence). The junction had 9 bases not matched to a gene; V was cut back by 5 bases and J by 1 base. This CDR3 comprises 17 residues. CDR3: CASSIGTGTLSNQPQHF. Written as DNA, the CDR3 is TGTGCCAGCAGCATCGGGACAGGGACTTTAAGCAATCAGCCCCAGCATTTT.

This chain uses TRBV6-5 with TRBJ1-1, with D unclear. The germline CDR1 and CDR2 sequences are MNHEY and SVGAGI. The CDR3 spans 14 residues. Between the trimmed V and J ends, which lost 2 bases and 1 base, there was a span of 8 bases. CDR3 DNA sequence: TGTGCCAGCAGTTACGCTGGGCCGAACACTGAAGCTTTCTTT. Translating gives CASSYAGPNTEAFF.

The chain is built from TRBV28 and TRBJ2-2; D possibly corresponds to TRBD2 (6 bases). The V end lost 5 bases, the J end lost 5 bases, and 18 bases lay between the germline ends. This CDR3 is 16 amino acids long. Germline loops: CDR1 MDHEN, CDR2 SYDVKM. The CDR3 DNA reads TGTGCCAGCAGTACGGGGGACTGGGGGTCAACCGGGGAGCTGTTTTTT. Protein sequence: CASSTGDWGSTGELFF.

The CDR3 bases are TGTGCCAGCAGCTTAGAGGAGGGGATCGGTTACGAGCAGTACTTC. It is translated as CASSLEEGIGYEQYF. The chain is built from TRBV11-1 and TRBJ2-7; a possible D gene is TRBD2 (6 bases). This CDR3 has 15 amino acids. Germline V gene lookup returns CDR1 SGHAT and CDR2 FQDESV (reference sequence). With 1 base removed from V and 4 bases from J, the gap between germline ends came to 14 bases.

This rearrangement joins TRBV9 to TRBJ1-2; TRBD1 aligns across 7 bases. The CDR3 runs 15 residues. CDR1 is SGDLS and CDR2 is YYNGEE in the germline V gene. J was trimmed by 2 bases and V by 4 bases; bases with no gene match: 8. In nucleotides, the CDR3 is TGTGCCAGCAGCCAGGAGGGGGCAGTGAACTATGGCTACACCTTC. Amino acid sequence: CASSQEGAVNYGYTF.

The chain recombines TRBV4-3 with TRBJ2-2, with 11 bases that match TRBD2. V shed 0 bases, J shed 3 bases, and the junction held 6 bases outside the gene matches. The CDR3 contains 18 residues. Germline-derived CDR1 and CDR2 are LGHNA and YSLEER. The CDR3 is CASSQEASGGLDTGELFF. The CDR3 nucleotides are TGCGCCAGCAGCCAAGAAGCTAGCGGGGGGTTGGACACCGGGGAGCTGTTTTTT.

This clone appeared once. Different DNA sequences within this sample yield the same CDR3. V and J are TRBV4-3 and TRBJ2-2, with D tentatively TRBD1 (7 bases). CDR1 is LGHNA and CDR2 is YSLEER in the germline V gene. CDR3 size: 18 residues. Trimming pared 0 bases from V and 4 bases from J, leaving 18 bases between. CDR3 DNA sequence: TGCGCCAGCAGCCAAGAAGGGGCAGGGGGGTTGGGCACCGGGGAGCTGTTTTTT. Translation gives CASSQEGAGGLGTGELFF.

The V call is TRBV28, the J call TRBJ1-4; 11 nucleotides match TRBD1. The ends lost 4 bases at V and 5 bases at J; junction bases unmatched: 6. Germline assignment: CDR1 MDHEN and CDR2 SYDVKM. The length of the CDR3 is 16 residues. The CDR3, as DNA: TGTGCCAGCAGTTCTCGGGACAGGGGGAAGAATGAAAAACTGTTTTTT. Translated: CASSSRDRGKNEKLFF.

The rearrangement uses TRBV4-3 and TRBJ1-1; D is uncertain. The V end lost 4 bases, the J end lost 5 bases, and 20 bases lay between the germline ends. The CDR3 has 16 amino acids. Per germline, CDR1 LGHNA and CDR2 YSLEER. CDR3 sequence (DNA): TGCGCCAGCAGCCTACCCTTCCCCCCCCAAGGGACTGAAGCTTTCTTT. It yields the protein CASSLPFPPQGTEAFF.

The CDR3 DNA reads TGTGCCAGTAGTAACGGGGGGCGGCCTAAGAACACTGAAGCTTTCTTT. It translates to CASSNGGRPKNTEAFF. V and J are TRBV19 and TRBJ1-1; D possibly corresponds to TRBD1 (6 bases). Trimming shortened V by 4 bases and J by 1 base, and 16 bases separated the two germline ends. CDR3 size: 16 residues. Looked up from germline, CDR1 is LNHDA and CDR2 is SQIVND (reference sequence). The full variable domain, in which reference TRBV19 and TRBJ1-1 provide the parts outside the CDR3, is DGGITQSPKYLFRKEGQNVTLSCEQNLNHDAMYWYRQDPGQGLRLIYYSQIVNDFQKGDIAEGYSVSREKKESFPLTVTSAQKNPTAFYLCASSNGGRPKNTEAFFGQGTRLTVV.